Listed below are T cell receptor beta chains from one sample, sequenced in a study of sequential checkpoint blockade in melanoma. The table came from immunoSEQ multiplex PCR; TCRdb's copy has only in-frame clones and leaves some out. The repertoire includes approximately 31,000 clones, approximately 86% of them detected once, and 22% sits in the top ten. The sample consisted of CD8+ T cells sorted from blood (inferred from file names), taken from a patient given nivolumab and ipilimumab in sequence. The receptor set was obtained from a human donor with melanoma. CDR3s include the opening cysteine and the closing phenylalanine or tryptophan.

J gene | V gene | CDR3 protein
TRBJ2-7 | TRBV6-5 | CASTDRGFYEQYF
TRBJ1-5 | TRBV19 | CASSIRDWNQPQHF
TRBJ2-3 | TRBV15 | CATRIGTGDTDTQYF
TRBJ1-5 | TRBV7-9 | CASSHYRGGAYWQPQHF
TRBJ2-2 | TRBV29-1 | CSVLGQGPWGGELFF
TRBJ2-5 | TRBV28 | CASSALAGDNLETQYF
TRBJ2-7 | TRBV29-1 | CSVGLAGGYEQYF
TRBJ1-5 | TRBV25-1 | CASSDGRREVWHF
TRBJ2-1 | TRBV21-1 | CASSKRGRLYNEQFF
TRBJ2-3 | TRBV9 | CASSIEDRVVGQYF
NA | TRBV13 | CASSSGGGEQYF
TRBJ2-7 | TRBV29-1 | CSVAGQTRYEQYF
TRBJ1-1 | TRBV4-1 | CASSQAQGRDTEAFF
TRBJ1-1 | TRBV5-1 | CASSLVFARAGAEAFF
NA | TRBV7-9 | CASSLARGYEQYF
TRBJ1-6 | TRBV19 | CASNDISSYNSPLHF
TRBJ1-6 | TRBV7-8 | CASSPFRGSHSPLHF
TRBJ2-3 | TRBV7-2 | CASTPHRGAGGPDTQYF
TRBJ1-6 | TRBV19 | CATKQGALSPLHF
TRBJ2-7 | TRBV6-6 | CASSYSDRVAYEQYF
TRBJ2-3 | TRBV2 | CASRGTGDDTQYF
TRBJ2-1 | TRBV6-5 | CASSDRNGGEQFF
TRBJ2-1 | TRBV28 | CASSLAGGVNEQFF
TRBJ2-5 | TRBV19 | CASSRKDTLQETQYF
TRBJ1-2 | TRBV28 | CASSSRPASNYGYTF
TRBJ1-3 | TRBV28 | CASSLSYSGNTIYF
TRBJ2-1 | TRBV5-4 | CASSSDGTVSSYNEQFF
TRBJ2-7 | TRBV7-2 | CASSVRDRVTAYEQYF
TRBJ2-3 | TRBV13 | CASSSYGAGGPEDTQYF
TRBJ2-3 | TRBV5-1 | CASSLGVRLALSDTQYF
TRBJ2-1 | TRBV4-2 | CASSTNRPSGHYNEQFF
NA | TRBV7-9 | CASSPAGLYNEQFF
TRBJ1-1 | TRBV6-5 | CASSFRGWGEAFF
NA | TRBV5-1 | CASSSPGQGAYEQYF
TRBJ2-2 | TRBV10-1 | CATHRERRGTAGELFF
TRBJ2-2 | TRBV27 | CASSPSQGDLSGELFF
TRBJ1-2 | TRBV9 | CASGLGQIKGYGYTF
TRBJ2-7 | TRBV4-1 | CASSLHRDSSYEQYF
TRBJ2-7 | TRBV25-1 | CASRDRQYEQYF
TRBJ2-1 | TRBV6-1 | CASNFGLAGGAEQFF
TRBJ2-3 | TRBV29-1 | CSGDRGPTDTQYF
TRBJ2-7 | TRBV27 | CASSLTGDYEQYF
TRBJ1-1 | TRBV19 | CASSLHRSPGAFF
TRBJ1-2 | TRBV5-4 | CASRPGGDYGYTF
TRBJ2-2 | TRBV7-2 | CASSRGGNTGELFF
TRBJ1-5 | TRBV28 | CASSRPGYNQPQHF
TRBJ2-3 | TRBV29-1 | CSVRGGPREITDTQYF
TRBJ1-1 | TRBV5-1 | CASSFGQQTEAFF
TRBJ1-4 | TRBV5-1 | CASSSRGRGEKLFF
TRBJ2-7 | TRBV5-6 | CASSLGDRVHEQYF